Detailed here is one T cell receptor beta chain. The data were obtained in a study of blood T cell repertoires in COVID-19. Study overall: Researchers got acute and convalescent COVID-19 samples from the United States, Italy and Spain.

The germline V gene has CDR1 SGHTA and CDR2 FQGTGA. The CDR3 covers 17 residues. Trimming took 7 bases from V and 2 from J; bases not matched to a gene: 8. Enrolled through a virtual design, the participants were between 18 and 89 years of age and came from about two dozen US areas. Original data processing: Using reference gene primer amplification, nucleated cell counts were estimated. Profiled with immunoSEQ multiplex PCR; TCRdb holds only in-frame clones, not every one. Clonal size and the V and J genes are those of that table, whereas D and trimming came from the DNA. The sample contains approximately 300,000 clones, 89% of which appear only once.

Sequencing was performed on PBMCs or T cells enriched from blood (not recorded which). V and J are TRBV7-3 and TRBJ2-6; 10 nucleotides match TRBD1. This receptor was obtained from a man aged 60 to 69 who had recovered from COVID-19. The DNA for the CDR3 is TGTGCCAGCACCCCGGGACAGGGGCGCCCTGGGGCCAACGTCCTGACTTTC. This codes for CASTPGQGRPGANVLTF.